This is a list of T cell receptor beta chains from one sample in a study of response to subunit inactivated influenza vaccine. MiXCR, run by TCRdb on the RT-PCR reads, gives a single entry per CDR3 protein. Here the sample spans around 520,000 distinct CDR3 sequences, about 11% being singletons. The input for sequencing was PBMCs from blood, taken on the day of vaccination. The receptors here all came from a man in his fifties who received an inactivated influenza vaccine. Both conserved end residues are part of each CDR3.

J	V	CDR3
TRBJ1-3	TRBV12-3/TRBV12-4	CASSTGPVAGNTIYF
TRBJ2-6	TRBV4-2	CASSQRDLADAGANVLTF
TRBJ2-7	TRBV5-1	CASSFVLAGGTYEQYF
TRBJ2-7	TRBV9	CASGRTVDHEQYF
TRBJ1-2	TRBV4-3	CASSHLTGNGYTF
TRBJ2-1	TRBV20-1	CSAPNGIGGNEQFF
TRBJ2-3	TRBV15	CATSRVGQSTDTQYF
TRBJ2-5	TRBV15	CATSRDRTSGGRWTQYF
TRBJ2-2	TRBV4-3	CASSQNWGTSGSTGELFF
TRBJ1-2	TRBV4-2	CASSQEFGTGNYGYTF
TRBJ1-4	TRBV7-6	CASSRPRSALEEKLFF
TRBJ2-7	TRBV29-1	CSVAQGATYEQYF
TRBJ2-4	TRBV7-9	CASTQSVETKNIQYF
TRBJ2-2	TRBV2	CASSEDPGTGELFF
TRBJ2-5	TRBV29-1	CSALGETQYF
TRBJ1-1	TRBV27	CASSLLYGTKAFF
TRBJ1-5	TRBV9	CASSPGAGGVGQPQHF
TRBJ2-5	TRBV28	CASTPSGSETQYF
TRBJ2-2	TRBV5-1	CASSYLTGSGELFF
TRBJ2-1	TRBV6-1	CASSLSGSHYNEQFF
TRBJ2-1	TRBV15	CATSRDRVVGGEQFF
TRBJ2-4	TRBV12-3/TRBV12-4	CASTRLAGGQNIQYF
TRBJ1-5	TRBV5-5	CASSLGPDNQPQHF
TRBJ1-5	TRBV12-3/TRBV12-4	CASSATDSNQPQHF
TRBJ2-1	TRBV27	CASRRDLGYNEQFF
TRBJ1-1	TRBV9	CASSAGPGGPNTEAFF
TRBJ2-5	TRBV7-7	CASSLGVGARQETQYF
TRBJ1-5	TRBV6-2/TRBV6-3	CASSLQGAWNQPQHF
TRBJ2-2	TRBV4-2	CASSHPTSGRGSNTGELFF
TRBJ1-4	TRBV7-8	CASSPRDRGPTTNEKLFF
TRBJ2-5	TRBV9	CASSGSGTSGVFAKTQYF
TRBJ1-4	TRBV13	CASSLGGKGTLRLFF
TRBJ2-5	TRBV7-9	CASSNDPVETQYF
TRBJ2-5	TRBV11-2	CASSLTSSDRQETQYF
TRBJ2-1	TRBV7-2	CASSLVVLSYNEQFF
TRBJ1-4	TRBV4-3	CASSQAATNEKLFF
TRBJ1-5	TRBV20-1	CSARVPGGSNQPQHF
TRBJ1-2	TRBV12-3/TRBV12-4	CASSLTDSRTYGYTF
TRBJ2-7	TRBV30	CAWSQTGSNNEQYF
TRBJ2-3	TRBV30	CAWMGTDTQYF
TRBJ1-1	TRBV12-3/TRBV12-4	CASSLASGAEAFF
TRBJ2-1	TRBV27	CASSRSGGMEQFF
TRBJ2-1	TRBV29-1	CSVEASLAGVGTYNEQFF